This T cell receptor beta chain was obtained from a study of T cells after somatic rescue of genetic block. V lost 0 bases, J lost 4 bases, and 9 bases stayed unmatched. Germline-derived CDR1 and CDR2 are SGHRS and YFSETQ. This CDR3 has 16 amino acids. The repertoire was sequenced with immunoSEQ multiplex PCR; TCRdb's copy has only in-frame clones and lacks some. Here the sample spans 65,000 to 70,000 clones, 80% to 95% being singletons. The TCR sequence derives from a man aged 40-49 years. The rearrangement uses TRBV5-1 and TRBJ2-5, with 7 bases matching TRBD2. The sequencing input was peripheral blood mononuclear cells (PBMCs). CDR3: CASSLAGGGGLETQYF. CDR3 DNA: TGCGCCAGCAGCTTGGCGGGGGGTGGAGGGCTAGAGACCCAGTACTTC.